This T cell receptor beta chain was captured by sequencing in a study of cytomegalovirus exposure and HLA in healthy donors. Researchers ran the PCR with 60 Vbeta and 13 Jbeta primers. TCRdb's copy holds only in-frame clones and misses some; the assay was immunoSEQ multiplex PCR. Listed are 50,000 or so clones; roughly 27% falls within the top ten. Germline lookup yields CDR1 LNHDA and CDR2 SQIVND (reference sequence). This CDR3 has 13 residues. J was trimmed by 3 bases and V by 8 bases; bases with no gene match: 6. The receptor's source is a man aged 35 to 55 in good health and CMV-seropositive. Sample: PBMCs. V usage is TRBV19 and J usage is TRBJ2-7; TRBD2 aligns across 8 bases. The CDR3 protein is CASRGGSRYEQYF. The CDR3 DNA reads as TGTGCCAGTCGGGGGGGGTCGCGCTACGAGCAGTACTTC. Full variable domain (missing parts from reference TRBV19 and TRBJ2-7): DGGITQSPKYLFRKEGQNVTLSCEQNLNHDAMYWYRQDPGQGLRLIYYSQIVNDFQKGDIAEGYSVSREKKESFPLTVTSAQKNPTAFYLCASRGGSRYEQYFGPGTRLTVT.